The clone carrying this T cell receptor (beta chain) was counted only a few times. Its antigen remains unidentified. Full-length variable regions came from constant-region reverse primers plus semi-nested Nested Universal Primer A PCR. MiXCR was run by TCRdb on the 5' RACE reads, yielding one entry per CDR3 protein. The table includes 50,000 to 65,000 distinct CDR3 sequences, more than 20% detected once. Overall study findings and caveats: Tumor-infiltrating Treg TCR alpha and beta sequences overlapped most with tumor naive CD4+ T cells, then blood naive. Tumor memory CD4+ T cell TCR gene usage clustered with blood and lymph node memory CD4+ cells and lymph node naive CD4+ cells.

Per germline, CDR1 MNHNS and CDR2 SASEGT. V dropped 6 bases and J dropped 7 bases, with 21 bases sitting between them. This CDR3 is built from 15 residues. The sorted Tregs were CD4+CD25+CD127-/low cells. The chain links TRBV6-1 to TRBJ1-1; a weak D match, TRBD1 (5 bases). The receptor was isolated from a female donor with breast cancer. Material for sequencing was tumor-infiltrating Tregs sorted from the breast tumor. DNA for the CDR3: TGTGCCAGCAGGCCCAGGGTCCTACGCGCCGATGAAGCTTTCTTT. It translates to CASRPRVLRADEAFF.